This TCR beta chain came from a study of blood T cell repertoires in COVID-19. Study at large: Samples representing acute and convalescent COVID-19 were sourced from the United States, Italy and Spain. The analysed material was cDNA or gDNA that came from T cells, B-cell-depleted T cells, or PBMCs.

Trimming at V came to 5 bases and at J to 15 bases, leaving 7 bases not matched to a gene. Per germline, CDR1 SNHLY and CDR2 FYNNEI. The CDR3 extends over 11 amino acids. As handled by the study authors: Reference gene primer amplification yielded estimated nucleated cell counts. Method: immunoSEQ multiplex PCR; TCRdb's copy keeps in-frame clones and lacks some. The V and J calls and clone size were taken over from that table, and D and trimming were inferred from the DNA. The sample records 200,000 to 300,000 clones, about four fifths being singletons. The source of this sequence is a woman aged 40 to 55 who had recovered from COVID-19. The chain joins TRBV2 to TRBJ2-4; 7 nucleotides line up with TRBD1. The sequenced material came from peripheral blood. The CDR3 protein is CASSYEGAPYF. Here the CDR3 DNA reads TGTGCCAGCAGTTACGAGGGGGCCCCGTACTTC. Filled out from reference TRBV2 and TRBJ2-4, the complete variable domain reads EPEVTQTPSHQVTQMGQEVILRCVPISNHLYFYWYRQILGQKVEFLVSFYNNEISEKSEIFDDQFSVERPDGSNFTLKIRSTKLEDSAMYFCASSYEGAPYFGAGTRLSVL.